The entry below describes one T cell receptor beta chain. The target antigen is unknown. Primers included in the PCR were 60 Vbeta and 13 Jbeta primers. Per the authors' pipeline: In a later analysis, roughly 11 million of approximately 80 million unique beta chains occurred in at least two donors. Produced via immunoSEQ multiplex PCR; TCRdb's table is partial and in-frame only. D and trimming were read from the DNA, whereas the V and J calls and clone size are those reported in that table. The sample has approximately 150,000 clones; about 80% are singletons. The data derive from a study of cytomegalovirus exposure and HLA in healthy donors. Looked up from germline, CDR1 is SGHRS and CDR2 is YFSETQ. The V and J ends lost 4 bases and 4 bases, in that order; junction bases with no gene match: 6. The CDR3 is made up of 14 amino acids. Study findings and constraints: The listing of some 170 TCR beta chains classed them as cytomegalovirus-associated. More than 15,000 TCR beta sequences were associated with HLA alleles at 0.05 false discovery rate in a later analysis. In a later analysis, TCR beta V- and J-gene trimming was associated with a missense DCLRE1C variant.

The clonotype comes from a woman between 40 and 50 years old in good health and CMV-seronegative. The rearrangement uses TRBV5-1 and TRBJ2-5; 8 positions agree with TRBD2. Sequencing was performed on PBMCs. The CDR3, as DNA: TGCGCCAGCAGCAGGGGACTAGTGGGAGAGACCCAGTACTTC. Amino acids: CASSRGLVGETQYF.